Included here is one T cell receptor (beta chain) sequence, with context. Sequencing used immunoSEQ multiplex PCR; TCRdb keeps in-frame clones, though not all of them. The table lists tens of thousands of clones, around three quarters of them singletons, with less than 50% in the top ten. The sample originates from a study of T cell responses to AZD1222 COVID-19 vaccine. V was clipped by 5 bases and J by 7 bases, with 21 bases between them. This CDR3 contains 15 residues. Germline CDR1 is SGHTA and CDR2 is FQGNSA. The clonotype comes from an adult who received the AZD1222 COVID-19 vaccine. The source material was peripheral blood, sampled 28 days after the second AZD1222 dose. The V call is TRBV7-2, the J call TRBJ2-7, with D possibly TRBD2 on 5 matching bases. The CDR3 DNA follows: TGTGCCAGCAGCCCCTGGGGTAACATGGCGGGTGAGCAGTACTTC. This encodes CASSPWGNMAGEQYF. The variable domain in full, with the rest retrieved from reference TRBV7-2 and TRBJ2-7, is GAGVSQSPSNKVTEKGKDVELRCDPISGHTALYWYRQSLGQGLEFLIYFQGNSAPDKSGLPSDRFSAERTGGSVSTLTIQRTQQEDSAVYLCASSPWGNMAGEQYFGPGTRLTVT.